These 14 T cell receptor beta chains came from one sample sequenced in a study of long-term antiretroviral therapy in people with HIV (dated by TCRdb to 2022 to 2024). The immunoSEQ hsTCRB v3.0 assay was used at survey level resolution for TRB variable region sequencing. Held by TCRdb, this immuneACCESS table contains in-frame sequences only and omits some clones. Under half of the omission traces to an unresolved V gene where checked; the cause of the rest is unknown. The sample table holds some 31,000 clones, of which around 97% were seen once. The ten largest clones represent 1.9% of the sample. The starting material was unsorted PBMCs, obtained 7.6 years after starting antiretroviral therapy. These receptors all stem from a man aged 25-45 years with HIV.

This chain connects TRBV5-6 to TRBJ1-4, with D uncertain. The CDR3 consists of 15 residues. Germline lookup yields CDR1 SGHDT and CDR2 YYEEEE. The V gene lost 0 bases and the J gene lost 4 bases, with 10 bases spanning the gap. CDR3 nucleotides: TGTGCCAGCAGCTTGGCCGGGCGGATTAATGAAAAACTGTTTTTT. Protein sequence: CASSLAGRINEKLFF.

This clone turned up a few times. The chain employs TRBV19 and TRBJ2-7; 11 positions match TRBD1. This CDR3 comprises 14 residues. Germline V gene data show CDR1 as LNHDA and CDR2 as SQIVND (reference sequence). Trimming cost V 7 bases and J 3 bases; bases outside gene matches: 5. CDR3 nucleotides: TGTGCCAGTACTTCCGGGACAGGGGGCTACGAGCAGTACTTC. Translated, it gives CASTSGTGGYEQYF.

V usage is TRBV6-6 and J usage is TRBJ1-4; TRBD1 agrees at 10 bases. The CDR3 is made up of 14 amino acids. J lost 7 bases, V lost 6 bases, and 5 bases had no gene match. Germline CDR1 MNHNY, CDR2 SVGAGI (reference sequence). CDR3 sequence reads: CASRPDRGREKLFF. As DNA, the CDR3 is TGTGCCAGCAGGCCAGACAGGGGGCGTGAAAAACTGTTTTTT.

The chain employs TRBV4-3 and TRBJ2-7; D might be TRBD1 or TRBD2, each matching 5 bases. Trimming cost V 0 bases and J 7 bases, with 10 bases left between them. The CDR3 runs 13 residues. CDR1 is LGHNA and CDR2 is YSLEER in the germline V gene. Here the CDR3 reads CASSQEGVEEQYF. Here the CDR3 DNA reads TGCGCCAGCAGCCAAGAGGGGGTGGAGGAGCAGTACTTC.

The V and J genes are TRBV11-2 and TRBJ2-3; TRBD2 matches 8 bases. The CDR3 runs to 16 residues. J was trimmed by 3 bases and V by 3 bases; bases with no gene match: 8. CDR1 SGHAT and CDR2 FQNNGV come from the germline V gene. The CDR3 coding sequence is TGTGCCAGCAGCTTGGAAAGCGGGGGAAGAACAGATACGCAGTATTTT. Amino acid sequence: CASSLESGGRTDTQYF.

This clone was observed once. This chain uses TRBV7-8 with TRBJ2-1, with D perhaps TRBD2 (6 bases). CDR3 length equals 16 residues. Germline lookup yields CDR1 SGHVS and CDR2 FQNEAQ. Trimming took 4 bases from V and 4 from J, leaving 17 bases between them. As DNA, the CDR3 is TGTGCCAGCAGCTCCTTCTGGGGGGTTTTTTACAATGAGCAGTTCTTC. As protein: CASSSFWGVFYNEQFF. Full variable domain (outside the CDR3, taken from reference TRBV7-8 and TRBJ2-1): GAGVSQSPRYKVAKRGQDVALRCDPISGHVSLFWYQQALGQGPEFLTYFQNEAQLDKSGLPSDRFFAERPEGSVSTLKIQRTQQEDSAVYLCASSSFWGVFYNEQFFGPGTRLTVL.

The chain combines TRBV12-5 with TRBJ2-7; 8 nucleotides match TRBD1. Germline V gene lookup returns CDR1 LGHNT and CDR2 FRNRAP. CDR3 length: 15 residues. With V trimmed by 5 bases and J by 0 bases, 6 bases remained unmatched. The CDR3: CASGLYTGGSYEQYF. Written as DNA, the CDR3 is TGTGCTAGTGGTCTTTATACAGGGGGCTCCTACGAGCAGTACTTC.

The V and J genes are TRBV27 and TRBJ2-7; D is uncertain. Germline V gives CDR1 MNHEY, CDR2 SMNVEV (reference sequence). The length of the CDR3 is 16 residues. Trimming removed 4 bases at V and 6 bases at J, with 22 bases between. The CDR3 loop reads CASSSNGWTREPEQYF. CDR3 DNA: TGTGCCAGCAGTTCCAACGGGTGGACCAGAGAGCCCGAGCAGTACTTC.

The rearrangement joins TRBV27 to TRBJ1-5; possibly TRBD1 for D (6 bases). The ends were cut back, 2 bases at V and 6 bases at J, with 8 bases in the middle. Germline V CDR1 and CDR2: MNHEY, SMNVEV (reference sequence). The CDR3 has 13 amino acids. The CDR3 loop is CASSLTGSQPQHF. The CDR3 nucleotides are TGTGCCAGCAGTTTAACAGGGAGTCAGCCCCAGCATTTT.

For the CDR3, the DNA is TGTGCCAGCAGCTTGGGACTAGCCTACGAGCAGTACTTC. This encodes CASSLGLAYEQYF. The chain uses TRBV7-9 and TRBJ2-7; TRBD2 agrees at 8 bases. With V trimmed by 3 bases and J by 2 bases, 0 bases remained unmatched. Germline CDR1 and CDR2: SEHNR and FQNEAQ (reference sequence). This CDR3 has 13 residues.

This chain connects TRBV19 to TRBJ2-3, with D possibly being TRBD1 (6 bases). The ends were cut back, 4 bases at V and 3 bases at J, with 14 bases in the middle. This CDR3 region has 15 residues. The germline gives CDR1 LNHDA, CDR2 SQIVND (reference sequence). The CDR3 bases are TGTGCCAGTAGTAATGTCCCAAGGGGGACAGATACGCAGTATTTT. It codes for CASSNVPRGTDTQYF.

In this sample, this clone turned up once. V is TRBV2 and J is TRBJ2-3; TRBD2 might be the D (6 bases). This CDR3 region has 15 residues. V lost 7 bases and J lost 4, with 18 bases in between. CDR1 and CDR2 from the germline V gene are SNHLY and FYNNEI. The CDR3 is CASTRRVEGADTQYF. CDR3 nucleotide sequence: TGTGCCAGCACCAGAAGGGTGGAGGGAGCAGATACGCAGTATTTT. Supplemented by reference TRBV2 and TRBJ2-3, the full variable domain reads EPEVTQTPSHQVTQMGQEVILRCVPISNHLYFYWYRQILGQKVEFLVSFYNNEISEKSEIFDDQFSVERPDGSNFTLKIRSTKLEDSAMYFCASTRRVEGADTQYFGPGTRLTVL.

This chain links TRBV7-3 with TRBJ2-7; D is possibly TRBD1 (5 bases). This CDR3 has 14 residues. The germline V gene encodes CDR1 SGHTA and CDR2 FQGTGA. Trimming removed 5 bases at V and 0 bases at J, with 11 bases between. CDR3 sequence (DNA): TGTGCCAGCAGCCCAAGGGGCAGCTCCTACGAGCAGTACTTC. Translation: CASSPRGSSYEQYF.

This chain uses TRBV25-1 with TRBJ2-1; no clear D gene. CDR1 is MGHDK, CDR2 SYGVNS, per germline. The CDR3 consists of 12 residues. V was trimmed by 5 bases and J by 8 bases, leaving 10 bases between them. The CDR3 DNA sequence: TGTGCCAGCAGTTCGGCGCTCTATGAGCAGTTCTTC. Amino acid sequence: CASSSALYEQFF. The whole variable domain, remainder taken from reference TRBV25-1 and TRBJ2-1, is EADIYQTPRYLVIGTGKKITLECSQTMGHDKMYWYQQDPGMELHLIHYSYGVNSTEKGDLSSESTVSRIRTEHFPLTLESARPSHTSQYLCASSSALYEQFFGPGTRLTVL.